Following are 26 T cell receptor beta chains from one sample sequenced in a study of blood T cells in healthy people across ages. Alongside a J-beta primer mix, a sample-barcoded 5' primer served in a second PCR lasting about 7 to 11 cycles. TCRdb independently ran MiXCR on the 5' RACE reads; one entry per CDR3 protein. The table records roughly 800,000 distinct CDR3 sequences, approximately 25% of them present only once. The same data also went into a second study, on T cells of mothers and their children.

Sequences were obtained from blood. The receptor source for this set is a boy younger than 18 in good health.

V is TRBV14 and J is TRBJ2-1; TRBD2 aligns across 8 bases. Germline V gene sequence: CDR1 SGHDN, CDR2 FVKESK. V shed 1 base, J shed 5 bases, and the junction held 10 bases outside the gene matches. This CDR3 comprises 17 residues. The CDR3 nucleotides are TGTGCCAGCAGCCAAGGGGAGAAGCGGGAGAGACACAATGAGCAGTTCTTC. Amino acid sequence: CASSQGEKRERHNEQFF.

The sample holds a few counts of this clonotype. The chain combines TRBV5-1 with TRBJ2-3; 12 bases agree with TRBD2. V lost 3 bases and J lost 8; bases outside the gene matches: 7. Germline values: CDR1 SGHRS, CDR2 YFSETQ. CDR3 length: 15 residues. The CDR3 sequence: CASSSTSGGFATQYF. The CDR3, as DNA: TGCGCCAGCAGCTCGACTAGCGGGGGATTCGCTACGCAGTATTTT.

About this clonotype: This is likely a read error, given that the CDR3 carries no conserved phenylalanine or tryptophan at its end. This chain connects TRBV27 to TRBJ2-5; D possibly corresponds to TRBD2 (6 bases). Trimming removed 2 bases at V and 4 bases at J, with 8 bases between. Germline-derived CDR1 and CDR2 are MNHEY and SMNVEV (reference sequence). This CDR3 comprises 13 residues. The CDR3 protein is CASSLRRGETQYL. CDR3 bases: TGTGCCAGCAGTTTAAGGAGGGGAGAGACCCAGTACCTC.

The genes are TRBV7-2 and TRBJ2-3, with 10 bases that match TRBD2. The CDR3 is made up of 16 amino acids. The germline V gene has CDR1 SGHTA and CDR2 FQGNSA. Trimming took 3 bases from V and 5 from J; bases not matched to a gene: 8. DNA of the CDR3: TGTGCCAGCAGCTTGATAGCGGGGGGCCGTGGAGATACGCAGTATTTT. Translating gives CASSLIAGGRGDTQYF.

This clonotype showed up just a few times. One end of the junction does not line up with germline, which may come from a read error. The chain's CDR3 is CASRTEGAGDTGGLFF. The CDR3 DNA reads as TGTGCCAGCAGAACTGAGGGGGCAGGGGACACCGGGGGGCTGTTTTTT. The V gene is TRBV6-1, the J gene TRBJ2-2; the D gene is possibly TRBD1 (7 bases). Germline V gene data show CDR1 as MNHNS and CDR2 as SASEGT. The CDR3 extends over 16 amino acids.

This clonotype appeared a few times. This chain connects TRBV10-3 to TRBJ1-1, with D tentatively TRBD1 (6 bases). The CDR3 consists of 14 residues. V was shortened by 10 bases and J by 5 bases, with 20 bases between the two germline ends. Per germline, CDR1 ENHRY and CDR2 SYGVKD. The CDR3 DNA sequence: TGTGCCACCAAAGCGGCAGGGGATGAAACTGAAGCTTTCTTT. This translates into CATKAAGDETEAFF.

This clonotype came up many times. The CDR3 protein is CASNFEDSYEQYF. For the CDR3, the DNA is TGTGCCAGCAACTTCGAAGACTCCTACGAGCAGTACTTC. The V and J genes are TRBV7-9 and TRBJ2-7; the D is unclear. Germline values: CDR1 SEHNR, CDR2 FQNEAQ (reference sequence). This CDR3 spans 13 amino acids. Trimming left V 7 bases short and J 0 bases short, with 10 bases between.

This clonotype was found a few times. The CDR3 reads CASSPPPTSGKEETQYF. The CDR3 DNA follows: TGTGCCAGCAGTCCCCCCCCGACTAGCGGGAAGGAAGAGACCCAGTACTTC. This chain links TRBV7-2 with TRBJ2-5; TRBD2 matches at 11 bases. This CDR3 is 17 amino acids long. The germline CDR1 and CDR2 sequences are SGHTA and FQGNSA. V was clipped by 6 bases and J by 3 bases; unmatched bases: 12.

CDR3 sequence (DNA): TGTGCCAGCAGCACACCATCCACAGGGGGCGGTGAGACCCAGTACTTC. Protein product: CASSTPSTGGGETQYF. The chain recombines TRBV11-2 with TRBJ2-5; 9 bases fit TRBD1. The V gene's germline CDR1 is SGHAT and CDR2 FQNNGV. This CDR3 has 16 residues. The J segment lost 5 bases and the V segment lost 5 bases, leaving 12 bases of the junction unmatched.

A few counts support this clonotype. V usage is TRBV29-1 and J usage is TRBJ2-7; a weak D match, TRBD2 (6 bases). The V end lost 4 bases, the J end lost 0 bases, and 13 bases lay between the germline ends. Germline loops: CDR1 SQVTM, CDR2 ANQGSEA. CDR3 size: 14 residues. CDR3 sequence reads: CSVGDSGDSYEQYF. CDR3 coding DNA: TGCAGCGTTGGAGATAGCGGCGACTCCTACGAGCAGTACTTC.

The chain has TRBV7-2 and TRBJ2-1; TRBD2 matches 12 bases. J gave up 3 bases and V 3 bases, and 9 bases lay outside the gene matches. The CDR3 contains 18 residues. CDR1 SGHTA and CDR2 FQGNSA come from the germline V gene. CDR3 sequence reads: CASSLTSGGPRGYNEQFF. For the CDR3, the DNA is TGTGCCAGCAGCTTGACTAGCGGGGGCCCCCGGGGCTACAATGAGCAGTTCTTC.

V usage is TRBV28 and J usage is TRBJ2-7, with no clear D. The germline V gene encodes CDR1 MDHEN and CDR2 SYDVKM. The CDR3 is made up of 18 amino acids. The germline V and J ends were trimmed by 1 base and 0 bases, with 19 bases remaining between them. CDR3 sequence reads: CASSLSLRRESRSYEQYF. CDR3 sequence (DNA): TGTGCCAGCAGTTTATCCCTTAGGCGTGAAAGCCGCTCCTACGAGCAGTACTTC.

The CDR3 reads CSVAHNEQFF. CDR3 nucleotides: TGCAGCGTTGCTCACAATGAGCAGTTCTTC. The chain links TRBV29-1 to TRBJ2-1; D not certain. V lost 4 bases and J lost 5, with 3 bases in between. Germline CDR1 SQVTM, CDR2 ANQGSEA. CDR3 length equals 10 residues.

This clonotype has just a few counts. The chain carries TRBV12-3 or TRBV12-4 and TRBJ2-5; D unresolved. The CDR3 is made up of 15 amino acids. V lost 7 bases and J 0 bases, leaving 15 bases between the germline ends. The CDR3 sequence is CASKPTYPYQETQYF. DNA of the CDR3: TGTGCCAGCAAACCGACTTACCCGTACCAAGAGACCCAGTACTTC.

The J gene is TRBJ1-2, the V gene TRBV7-9; D is possibly TRBD1 (6 bases). Trimming left V 2 bases short and J 6 bases short, with 13 bases between. The CDR3 has 14 residues. CDR1 SEHNR and CDR2 FQNEAQ come from the germline V gene (reference sequence). Written as DNA, the CDR3 is TGTGCCAGCAGCTTAAACACAGGGAACCATGGCTACACCTTC. Protein product: CASSLNTGNHGYTF. Complete variable domain (other parts from reference TRBV7-9 and TRBJ1-2): DTGVSQNPRHKITKRGQNVTFRCDPISEHNRLYWYRQTLGQGPEFLTYFQNEAQLEKSRLLSDRFSAERPKGSFSTLEIQRTEQGDSAMYLCASSLNTGNHGYTFGSGTRLTVV.

In its sample, this clonotype was seen a few times. DNA for the CDR3: TGTGCCATCAGGAACGGGACGGTCAAGAGAGACCAGTACTTC. It translates to CAIRNGTVKRDQYF. The gene calls are TRBV10-3 and TRBJ2-5; D possibly uses TRBD1 or TRBD2 (5 bases each). The CDR3 contains 14 residues. CDR1 and CDR2 (germline): ENHRY, SYGVKD. The V end was cut by 6 bases, the J end by 10 bases, with 21 bases between.

This clonotype has only one observation. The V gene is TRBV20-1, the J gene TRBJ2-5; D possibly matches TRBD1 or TRBD2 (6 bases each). The CDR3 runs 15 residues. Germline CDR1 is DFQATT and CDR2 is SNEGSKA (reference sequence). The V and J ends lost 5 bases and 5 bases respectively, with 21 bases between them. The CDR3 sequence: CSAGEDRRDRETQYF. The CDR3 bases are TGCAGTGCTGGGGAAGACAGGCGGGACCGCGAGACCCAGTACTTC.

This clonotype has just a few counts. The chain employs TRBV20-1 and TRBJ2-5, with TRBD1 identical over 9 bases. CDR3 size: 12 residues. CDR1 DFQATT and CDR2 SNEGSKA come from the germline V gene (reference sequence). Unmatched junction bases numbered 3, after V lost 5 bases and J lost 5 bases. The CDR3 DNA is TGCAGTGCTCAGACAGGGGGGGAGACCCAGTACTTC. It codes for CSAQTGGETQYF.

In this sample, this clonotype turned up a few times. The V gene is TRBV12-3 or TRBV12-4, the J gene TRBJ2-4, with 7 positions matching TRBD2. V lost 7 bases and J lost 7; bases outside the gene matches: 13. CDR3 length equals 15 residues. The CDR3 DNA reads TGTGCCAGCACCCTTTCACTAGCGAGAAAGAACATTCAGTACTTC. It encodes CASTLSLARKNIQYF.

This clonotype was seen a few times. The genes are TRBV4-3 and TRBJ1-4; D is perhaps TRBD1 (5 bases). Germline assignment: CDR1 LGHNA and CDR2 YSLEER. The CDR3 covers 18 residues. V lost 5 bases to trimming and J lost 2 bases, with 21 bases between them. The CDR3 reads CASSFRPLGARTNEKLFF. The CDR3 nucleotides are TGCGCCAGCAGCTTTCGACCTCTAGGGGCTCGGACTAATGAAAAACTGTTTTTT.

This chain connects TRBV19 to TRBJ2-3; a possible D gene is TRBD1 (5 bases). The CDR3 sequence is 16 residues long. In germline, CDR1 is LNHDA, CDR2 SQIVND (reference sequence). Trimming shortened V by 5 bases and J by 6 bases, and 21 bases separated the two germline ends. Here the CDR3 reads CASSPTRRQSWDTQYF. In DNA, the CDR3 is TGTGCCAGTAGTCCGACGAGGAGACAGTCATGGGATACGCAGTATTTT.

The rearrangement links TRBV27 to TRBJ2-5; TRBD1 might be the D (5 bases). V lost 5 bases and J 3 bases, leaving 10 bases between the germline ends. The CDR3 runs to 13 residues. The germline gives CDR1 MNHEY, CDR2 SMNVEV (reference sequence). CDR3 nucleotides: TGTGCCAGCAGTCTGAAGACAGAAGAGACCCAGTACTTC. Residues: CASSLKTEETQYF.

In its sample, this clonotype was seen a few times. The rearrangement links TRBV10-3 to TRBJ2-1; D remains unclear. The CDR3 loop spans 14 amino acids. V lost 3 bases to trimming and J lost 5 bases, with 11 bases between them. Germline V gene lookup returns CDR1 ENHRY and CDR2 SYGVKD. The CDR3 spells CAISDMAVDNEQFF. In nucleotides, the CDR3 is TGTGCCATCAGTGATATGGCAGTGGACAATGAGCAGTTCTTC.

This clonotype was seen more than once but under ten times. V usage is TRBV7-9 and J usage is TRBJ2-5; D not certain. TRBJ2-1 explains the end of the DNA better; the J call may be wrong. From germline, CDR1 is SEHNR and CDR2 FQNEAQ (reference sequence). There are 14 residues in the CDR3. Here the CDR3 DNA reads TGTGCCAGCAGCTTACAAGATACCTACAATGAGCAGTTCTTC. Protein sequence: CASSLQDTYNEQFF.

This clonotype was counted only a few times. V gene TRBV20-1 combines with J gene TRBJ2-7; TRBD1 might be the D (5 bases). With 0 bases removed from V and 9 bases from J, the gap between germline ends came to 9 bases. The germline V gene encodes CDR1 DFQATT and CDR2 SNEGSKA (reference sequence). The CDR3 sequence is 11 residues long. The CDR3 DNA reads TGCAGTGCTAGAGAAAGAAGGGGGCAGTACTTC. This codes for CSARERRGQYF.

There are a few counts of this clonotype. This sequence joins TRBV5-6 and TRBJ1-2; D is uncertain. Looked up from germline, CDR1 is SGHDT and CDR2 is YYEEEE. The V and J ends lost 4 bases and 4 bases respectively, with 11 bases between them. The CDR3 extends over 13 amino acids. CDR3 sequence (DNA): TGTGCCAGCAGCACGGACTGGACCTATGGCTACACCTTC. It is translated as CASSTDWTYGYTF.